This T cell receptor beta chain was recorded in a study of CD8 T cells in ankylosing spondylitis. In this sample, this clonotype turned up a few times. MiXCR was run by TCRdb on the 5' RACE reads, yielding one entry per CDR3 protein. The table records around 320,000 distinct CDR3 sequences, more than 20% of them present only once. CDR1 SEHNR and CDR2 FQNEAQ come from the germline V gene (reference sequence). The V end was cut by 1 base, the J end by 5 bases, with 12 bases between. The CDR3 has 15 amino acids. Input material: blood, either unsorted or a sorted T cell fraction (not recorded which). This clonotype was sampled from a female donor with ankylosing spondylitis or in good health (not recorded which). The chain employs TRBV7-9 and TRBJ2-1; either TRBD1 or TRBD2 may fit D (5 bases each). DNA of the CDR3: TGTGCCAGCAGCTTAGGGTGGGACGCCGACAATGAGCAGTTCTTC. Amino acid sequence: CASSLGWDADNEQFF.